The present T cell receptor (beta chain) was sequenced within a study of identical twins. Regarding the study as a whole: Excess sharing by twins proved weaker in beta out-of-frame sequences.

In regard to this clonotype: Its antigen is still unknown. The junction differs from germline at one of its ends, possibly a read error.

Each CDR3 protein is one row after TCRdb ran MiXCR on the 5' RACE reads. The sample has hundreds of thousands of distinct CDR3 sequences, 8.6% seen once. Looked up from germline, CDR1 is SGDLS and CDR2 is YYNGEE. The CDR3 sequence is 13 residues long. The same sample was also used in a study of yellow fever vaccine responses in identical twins.

The sample was PBMCs. V gene TRBV9 combines with J gene TRBJ2-5, with 7 bases that match TRBD1. The TCR was taken from a woman under 30 in good health. The CDR3 is CASSPTGQESQYF. The CDR3 nucleotides read TGTGCCAGCAGCCCGACAGGGCAAGAGAGCCAGTACTTC.